This TCR beta chain derives from a study of OX40 agonist ivuxolimab in advanced cancers. Study in general: Treatment received earlier with anti-PD-1, anti-PD-L1 or anti-CTLA-4 agents was allowed, and 40% had some.

Sequenced by immunoSEQ multiplex PCR; TCRdb stores in-frame clones only, minus some. This sample has about 80,000 clones, with 80% to 90% found just once. Sequenced material: CD4+ or CD8+ T cells sorted from blood, taken in a trial of the OX40 agonist ivuxolimab. This receptor was obtained from an adult with an advanced solid tumor such as melanoma, head and neck, liver or kidney cancer.

CDR3 region: CASSHTGGEQFF. The DNA of the CDR3 is TGTGCCAGCAGCCACACAGGGGGGGAGCAGTTCTTC. The chain links TRBV7-3 to TRBJ2-1; 8 nucleotides match TRBD1. Germline CDR1 and CDR2: SGHTA and FQGTGA. The CDR3 is 12 residues long. Unmatched junction bases numbered 4, after V lost 5 bases and J lost 10 bases. The full variable domain, its missing parts supplied by reference TRBV7-3 and TRBJ2-1, is GAGVSQTPSNKVTEKGKYVELRCDPISGHTALYWYRQSLGQGPEFLIYFQGTGAADDSGLPNDRFFAVRPEGSVSTLKIQRTERGDSAVYLCASSHTGGEQFFGPGTRLTVL.